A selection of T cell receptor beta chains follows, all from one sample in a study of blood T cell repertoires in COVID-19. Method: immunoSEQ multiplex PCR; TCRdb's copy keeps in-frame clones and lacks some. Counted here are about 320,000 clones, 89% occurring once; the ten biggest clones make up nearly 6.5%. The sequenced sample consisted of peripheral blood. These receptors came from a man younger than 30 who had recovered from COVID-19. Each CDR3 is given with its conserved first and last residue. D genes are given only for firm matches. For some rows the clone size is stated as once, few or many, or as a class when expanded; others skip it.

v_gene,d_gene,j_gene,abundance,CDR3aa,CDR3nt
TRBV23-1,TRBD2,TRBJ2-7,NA,CASSHGPGTSGSRSSYEQYF,TGCGCCAGCAGTCATGGGCCCGGGACTAGCGGGAGTCGGAGCTCCTACGAGCAGTACTTC
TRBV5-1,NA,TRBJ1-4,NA,CASSLLGHVNEKLFF,TGCGCCAGCAGCTTGTTGGGACACGTAAATGAAAAACTGTTTTTT
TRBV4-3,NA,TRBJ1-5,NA,CASSQEGQSNQPQHF,TGCGCCAGCAGCCAAGAGGGGCAGAGCAATCAGCCCCAGCATTTT
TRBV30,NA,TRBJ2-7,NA,CACIDSRISYEQYF,TGTGCCTGCATTGACTCGAGGATATCCTACGAGCAGTACTTC
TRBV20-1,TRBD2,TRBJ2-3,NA,CSASGGLGGAGDTQYF,TGCAGTGCTAGTGGGGGCCTCGGGGGGGCAGGAGATACGCAGTATTTT
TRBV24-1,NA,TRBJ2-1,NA,CATSVGGRDEQFF,TGTGCCACCAGTGTAGGGGGTCGCGATGAGCAGTTCTTC
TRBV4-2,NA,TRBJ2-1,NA,CASSQDRLGREEQFF,TGTGCCAGCAGCCAGGACCGACTCGGCCGGGAGGAGCAGTTCTTC
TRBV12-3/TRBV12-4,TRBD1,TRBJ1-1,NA,CAGGRTGNTEAFF,TGTGCCGGGGGCAGGACAGGGAACACTGAAGCTTTCTTT
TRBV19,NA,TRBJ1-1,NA,CASSIKPQTIWGAFF,TGTGCCAGTAGTATTAAGCCCCAGACTATTTGGGGAGCTTTCTTT
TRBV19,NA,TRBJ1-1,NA,CASGETGRTEAFF,TGTGCCAGTGGGGAGACTGGGCGGACTGAAGCTTTCTTT
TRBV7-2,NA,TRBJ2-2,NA,CASSPRWTGELFF,TGTGCCAGCAGCCCTCGGTGGACCGGGGAGCTGTTTTTT
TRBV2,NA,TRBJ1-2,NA,CASGPGRDYGYTF,TGTGCCAGCGGGCCAGGGAGGGACTATGGCTACACCTTC
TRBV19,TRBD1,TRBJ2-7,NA,CASSQTGFNYEQYF,TGTGCCAGTAGTCAGACAGGGTTTAACTACGAGCAGTACTTC
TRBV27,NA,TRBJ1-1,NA,CASSLSGHGNTEAFF,TGTGCCAGCAGTTTATCGGGCCACGGGAACACTGAAGCTTTCTTT
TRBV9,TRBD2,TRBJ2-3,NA,CASSPGTRVTDTQYF,TGTGCCAGCAGCCCCGGGACTAGAGTCACCGATACGCAGTATTTT
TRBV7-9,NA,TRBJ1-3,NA,CASSEGRASGNTIYF,TGTGCCAGCAGCGAGGGAAGGGCCTCTGGAAACACCATATATTTT
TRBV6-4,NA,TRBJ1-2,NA,CASSGGVGYTF,TGTGCCAGCAGTGGGGGCGTTGGCTACACCTTC
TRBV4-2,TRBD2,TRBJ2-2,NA,CASSQDVSSGRVGDTGELFF,TGTGCCAGCAGCCAAGATGTGTCTAGCGGGAGGGTTGGTGACACCGGGGAGCTGTTTTTT
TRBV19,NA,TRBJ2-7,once,CASSMGSPYEQYF,TGTGCCAGTAGTATGGGCAGTCCCTACGAGCAGTACTTC
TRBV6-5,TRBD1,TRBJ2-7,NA,CASTGTASSSYEQYF,TGTGCCAGCACCGGGACAGCCTCGAGCTCCTACGAGCAGTACTTC
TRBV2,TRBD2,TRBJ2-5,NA,CASSKGLAGAKNKETQYF,TGTGCCAGCAGTAAAGGACTAGCGGGGGCGAAAAACAAAGAGACCCAGTACTTC
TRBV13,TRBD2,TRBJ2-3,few,CASYFGRLADTDTQYF,TGTGCCAGCTACTTCGGGAGGCTAGCGGATACAGATACGCAGTATTTT
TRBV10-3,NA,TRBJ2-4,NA,CTKLAKNIQYF,TGTACTAAATTAGCCAAAAACATTCAGTACTTC
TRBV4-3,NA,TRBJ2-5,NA,CASSQSFGQETQYF,TGCGCCAGCAGCCAATCGTTCGGGCAAGAGACCCAGTACTTC
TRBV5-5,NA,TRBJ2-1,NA,CASSVNSYNEQFF,TGTGCCAGCAGCGTCAACTCCTACAATGAGCAGTTCTTC
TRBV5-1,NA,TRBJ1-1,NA,CASSLAWGTNTEAFF,TGCGCCAGCAGCTTGGCGTGGGGCACGAACACTGAAGCTTTCTTT
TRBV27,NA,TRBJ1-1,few,CASSLSWSGAEAFF,TGTGCCAGCAGTTTATCGTGGTCGGGGGCTGAAGCTTTCTTT
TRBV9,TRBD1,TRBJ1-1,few,CASSVGQGSTEAFF,TGTGCCAGCAGCGTAGGACAGGGGAGCACTGAAGCTTTCTTT
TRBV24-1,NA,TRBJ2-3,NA,CATGPMYF,TGTGCCACCGGCCCGATGTATTTT
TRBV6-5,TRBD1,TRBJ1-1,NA,CASILTGDTEAFF,TGTGCCAGCATTCTAACAGGGGACACTGAAGCTTTCTTT
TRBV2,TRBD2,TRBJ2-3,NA,CASKRTSGSTDTQYF,TGTGCCAGCAAGAGGACTAGCGGGAGCACAGATACGCAGTATTTT